This T cell receptor (beta chain) was found in a study of blood T cells in healthy people across ages. As for this clonotype: A read error may produce the germline difference seen at one junction end.

CDR1 is LGHNA, CDR2 YSLEER, per germline. This CDR3 has 13 residues. A second PCR, run for roughly 7 to 11 cycles, used a sample-barcoded 5' primer plus a J-beta primer mix. The template-switch adaptor, which had 12 random nucleotides, put a tag on each cDNA molecule. Via MiXCR, TCRdb re-called the 5' RACE reads, giving one row per CDR3 protein. Here the sample spans hundreds of thousands of distinct CDR3 sequences, around 24% being singletons. These sequences were also reported in another study, on T cells of mothers and their children.

The sequence was obtained from a boy aged 5-17 years in good health. Material: blood. V gene TRBV4-3 combines with J gene TRBJ1-2; tentative D call: TRBD1 (5 bases). The CDR3 sequence: CASSQGTVYGYTF. In DNA form, the CDR3 reads TGCGCCAGCAGCCAGGGGACTGTCTATGGTTACACCTTC.